Following are 5 T cell receptor beta chains from one sample sequenced in a study of human T cells and chemical hapten exposure. TCRdb re-called the RACE reads with MiXCR, one entry per CDR3 protein. The sample records about 65,000 distinct CDR3 sequences, approximately 6.1% being singletons. The time point: healthy volunteer bleed at 6 weeks. Whole blood, unfractionated, served as the material for total RNA extraction. What was sequenced was whole blood. The receptors were sampled from a female donor in good health. Some clones in this sample may be carry-over from other donors' samples.

This clonotype turned up a few times. The CDR3 loop is CASSPGGQDGYTF. Written as DNA, the CDR3 is TGTGCCAGCAGCCCAGGGGGCCAGGATGGCTACACCTTC. The chain links TRBV11-1 to TRBJ1-2; TRBD1 matches at 8 bases. CDR3 length: 13 amino acids. The V and J ends lost 5 bases and 6 bases, in that order; junction bases with no gene match: 5. Germline lookup yields CDR1 SGHAT and CDR2 FQDESV (reference sequence). Full variable domain (missing parts from reference TRBV11-1 and TRBJ1-2): EAEVAQSPRYKITEKSQAVAFWCDPISGHATLYWYRQILGQGPELLVQFQDESVVDDSQLPKDRFSAERLKGVDSTLKIQPAELGDSAMYLCASSPGGQDGYTFGSGTRLTVV.

This clonotype was found a few times. The chain recombines TRBV12-3 or TRBV12-4 with TRBJ2-5; 8 nucleotides align to TRBD2. Germline trimming cut 8 bases from V and 5 bases from J; bases unmatched to any gene: 10. This CDR3 comprises 14 residues. CDR3 residues: CASVDRAGAETQYF. The CDR3 DNA reads TGTGCCAGCGTCGACAGAGCGGGGGCGGAGACCCAGTACTTC.

In this sample, this clonotype turned up a few times. The chain combines TRBV27 with TRBJ2-1, with 7 bases identical to TRBD1. The CDR3 has 15 residues. Germline V CDR1 and CDR2: MNHEY, SMNVEV (reference sequence). J lost 4 bases, V lost 6 bases, and 9 bases had no gene match. The CDR3 protein is CASSYPGTAYNEQFF. The CDR3 nucleotides are TGTGCCAGCAGCTACCCCGGGACAGCTTACAATGAGCAGTTCTTC.

This clonotype was found a few times. The J gene is TRBJ1-1, the V gene TRBV27, with D perhaps matching TRBD1 (6 bases). Trimming left V 5 bases short and J 4 bases short, with 29 bases between. Germline V gene lookup returns CDR1 MNHEY and CDR2 SMNVEV (reference sequence). The CDR3 consists of 19 residues. DNA of the CDR3: TGTGCCAGCAGTCCCCACCGTGTAATGGGGGGGCGATGGGGCACTGAAGCTTTCTTT. Encoded protein: CASSPHRVMGGRWGTEAFF.

This clonotype appeared many times. J is TRBJ2-7 and V is TRBV5-1; D uncertain. CDR1 SGHRS and CDR2 YFSETQ come from the germline V gene. CDR3 length: 15 amino acids. V was shortened by 5 bases and J by 0 bases, with 15 bases between the two germline ends. CDR3 coding DNA: TGCGCCAGCAGTTTCGGGTGGCGGAACTCCTACGAGCAGTACTTC. Translated: CASSFGWRNSYEQYF.